Listed below are T cell receptor beta chains from one sample, sequenced in a study of beta chain features in type 1 diabetes. Assay: immunoSEQ multiplex PCR; the TCRdb copy retains only in-frame clones and omits some. This sample has 160,000 or so clones, with approximately 9.1% found just once. The sample consisted of central memory CD4+ T cells from blood. These TCRs come from a woman in her 30s with type 1 diabetes. The CDR3 runs from the conserved cysteine through the conserved F or W. D genes are given only for firm matches. Some rows have no size entry. The others give once, few or many, or a class for an expanded clone.

abundance: .; v_gene: TRBV29-1; j_gene: TRBJ1-1; d_gene: .; CDR3aa: CSVSGKTEAFF; CDR3nt: TGCAGCGTTTCGGGAAAGACTGAAGCTTTCTTT
abundance: few; v_gene: TRBV19; j_gene: TRBJ1-1; d_gene: .; CDR3aa: CASSTSFGVGHAEAFF; CDR3nt: TGTGCCAGTAGTACTTCTTTCGGAGTGGGGCACGCTGAAGCTTTCTTT
abundance: few; v_gene: TRBV28; j_gene: TRBJ1-5; d_gene: .; CDR3aa: CASSLPGNQPQHF; CDR3nt: TGTGCCAGCAGTTTGCCAGGCAATCAGCCCCAGCATTTT
abundance: .; v_gene: TRBV5-1; j_gene: TRBJ2-7; d_gene: TRBD1; CDR3aa: CASSPRYRQGSSYEQYF; CDR3nt: TGCGCCAGCAGCCCGAGATACAGACAGGGGTCTTCCTACGAGCAGTACTTC
abundance: .; v_gene: TRBV30; j_gene: TRBJ2-3; d_gene: .; CDR3aa: CAWSKGDTDTQYF; CDR3nt: TGTGCCTGGAGTAAGGGGGACACAGATACGCAGTATTTT
abundance: .; v_gene: TRBV4-1; j_gene: TRBJ2-3; d_gene: TRBD2; CDR3aa: CASSQDPRLAAQYF; CDR3nt: TGCGCCAGCAGCCAAGATCCGAGACTAGCGGCGCAGTATTTT
abundance: few; v_gene: TRBV4-1; j_gene: TRBJ1-1; d_gene: .; CDR3aa: CASSPTPGALNTEAFF; CDR3nt: TGCGCCAGCAGCCCAACGCCTGGGGCCCTGAACACTGAAGCTTTCTTT
abundance: few; v_gene: TRBV11-2; j_gene: TRBJ1-4; d_gene: TRBD1; CDR3aa: CASSFGQGVQANEKLFF; CDR3nt: TGTGCCAGCAGCTTCGGACAGGGGGTTCAGGCTAATGAAAAACTGTTTTTT
abundance: few; v_gene: TRBV27; j_gene: TRBJ1-1; d_gene: TRBD1; CDR3aa: CASSLSGQGKAEAFF; CDR3nt: TGTGCCAGCAGTTTATCGGGACAGGGAAAGGCTGAAGCTTTCTTT
abundance: few; v_gene: TRBV7-9; j_gene: TRBJ1-2; d_gene: .; CDR3aa: CASSLQDGYTF; CDR3nt: TGTGCCAGCAGCCTACAGGATGGCTACACCTTC
abundance: few; v_gene: TRBV27; j_gene: TRBJ1-1; d_gene: .; CDR3aa: CASSLSLWGPNTEAFF; CDR3nt: TGTGCCAGCAGTTTATCGCTCTGGGGGCCGAACACTGAAGCTTTCTTT
abundance: .; v_gene: TRBV20-1; j_gene: TRBJ2-1; d_gene: .; CDR3aa: CSASVNEQFF; CDR3nt: TGCAGTGCTAGCGTCAATGAGCAGTTCTTC
abundance: .; v_gene: TRBV11-3; j_gene: TRBJ2-2; d_gene: TRBD2; CDR3aa: CASKLASNTGELFF; CDR3nt: TGTGCCAGCAAACTAGCGTCGAACACCGGGGAGCTGTTTTTT
abundance: .; v_gene: TRBV4-2; j_gene: TRBJ2-7; d_gene: .; CDR3aa: CASSQGAGSAYEQYF; CDR3nt: TGTGCCAGCAGCCAAGGGGCAGGGTCGGCCTACGAGCAGTACTTC
abundance: .; v_gene: TRBV7-3; j_gene: TRBJ2-7; d_gene: TRBD2; CDR3aa: CASSLNPRVDLAGSHDEQYF; CDR3nt: TGTGCCAGCAGCTTAAATCCCAGAGTGGACCTAGCGGGATCTCACGACGAGCAGTACTTC
abundance: .; v_gene: TRBV5-1; j_gene: TRBJ2-5; d_gene: TRBD1; CDR3aa: CASSPGGTETQYF; CDR3nt: TGCGCCAGCAGCCCAGGGGGTACGGAGACCCAGTACTTC
abundance: .; v_gene: TRBV5-1; j_gene: TRBJ1-1; d_gene: .; CDR3aa: CASSLEQAEKAFF; CDR3nt: TGCGCCAGCAGCTTGGAACAGGCGGAGAAAGCTTTCTTT